Each of the 29 T cell receptor beta chains below was sequenced from the same sample in a study of cytomegalovirus exposure and HLA in healthy donors. 60 Vbeta and 13 Jbeta primers were used in PCR. The assay was immunoSEQ multiplex PCR, and TCRdb's table has in-frame clones only and misses some. In the table there are approximately 150,000 clones, 80% of which are singletons. The sequenced material came from PBMCs. The receptors were sampled from a man aged 25 to 40 in good health and CMV-seronegative.

V is TRBV6-1 and J is TRBJ1-1; the D gene is possibly TRBD1 (6 bases). Germline V gene sequence: CDR1 MNHNS, CDR2 SASEGT. Trimming stripped 10 bases from V and 3 bases from J, with 15 bases between. The CDR3 consists of 13 residues. CDR3 DNA: TGTGCCATTTTACAGGGAGCTCACACTGAAGCTTTCTTT. Translated, it gives CAILQGAHTEAFF.

The chain has TRBV10-1 and TRBJ2-4; D possibly corresponds to TRBD1 (6 bases). From germline, CDR1 is WNHNN and CDR2 SYGVQD (reference sequence). The CDR3 is made up of 16 amino acids. Trimming removed 0 bases from V and 6 bases from J, with 15 bases in between. The CDR3: CASSESNQGMRNIQYF. DNA of the CDR3: TGCGCCAGCAGTGAGTCGAACCAGGGGATGCGAAACATTCAGTACTTC.

This clone was found a few times. The genes are TRBV9 and TRBJ2-2; D gene unclear. Germline V lookup: CDR1 SGDLS, CDR2 YYNGEE. The CDR3 covers 17 residues. Trimming took off 3 bases at V and 6 bases at J, with 21 bases between the two ends. Here the CDR3 reads CASSAARQVQWAGELFF. For the CDR3, the DNA is TGTGCCAGCAGCGCAGCTCGGCAGGTCCAGTGGGCCGGGGAGCTGTTTTTT.

The CDR3 coding sequence is TGTGCCAGCAGTGAACAGGGGCGAGGTCAGCCCCAGCATTTT. Protein product: CASSEQGRGQPQHF. The chain carries TRBV6-1 and TRBJ1-5; D possibly corresponds to TRBD1 (6 bases). Trimming stripped 2 bases from V and 6 bases from J, with 11 bases between. Per the germline V gene, CDR1 is MNHNS and CDR2 is SASEGT. CDR3 length equals 14 residues.

The chain links TRBV30 to TRBJ2-1; perhaps TRBD2 as D (6 bases). V was clipped by 4 bases and J by 8 bases, with 9 bases between them. The CDR3 length is 11 residues. CDR1 is GTSNPN and CDR2 is SVGIG in the germline V gene (reference sequence). CDR3: CAWTGSHEQFF. In DNA, the CDR3 is TGTGCCTGGACCGGGAGTCATGAGCAGTTCTTC. Full variable domain (remainder filled in from reference TRBV30 and TRBJ2-1): SQTIHQWPATLVQPVGSPLSLECTVEGTSNPNLYWYRQAAGRGLQLLFYSVGIGQISSEVPQNLSASRPQDRQFILSSKKLLLSDSGFYLCAWTGSHEQFFGPGTRLTVL.

To note about this clone: Sequence at one end of the junction differs from germline and may be a read error. For the CDR3, the DNA is TGTTCCAGCAGCTCGACAAGGACCTCAGGGTTTAACACTGAAGCTTTCTTT. Protein: CSSSSTRTSGFNTEAFF. The V and J genes are TRBV7-9 and TRBJ1-1; D possibly corresponds to TRBD1 (5 bases). CDR1 SEHNR and CDR2 FQNEAQ come from the germline V gene (reference sequence). The CDR3 loop spans 17 amino acids.

This sequence joins TRBV11-2 and TRBJ1-2; 7 nucleotides agree with TRBD1. Germline values: CDR1 SGHAT, CDR2 FQNNGV. The CDR3 totals 13 residues. Losses at the gene ends were 5 bases for V and 8 bases for J; bases not matched to a gene: 8. DNA of the CDR3: TGTGCCAGCAGCCTACAGGGGTTTGACGGCTACACCTTC. It specifies CASSLQGFDGYTF. The full variable domain, rest sourced from reference TRBV11-2 and TRBJ1-2, is EAGVAQSPRYKIIEKRQSVAFWCNPISGHATLYWYQQILGQGPKLLIQFQNNGVVDDSQLPKDRFSAERLKGVDSTLKIQPAKLEDSAVYLCASSLQGFDGYTFGSGTRLTVV.

The chain carries TRBV19 and TRBJ1-1; D is unclear. V shed 5 bases and J shed 6 bases, with 16 bases lying between them. Germline lookup yields CDR1 LNHDA and CDR2 SQIVND (reference sequence). The CDR3 contains 14 residues. For the CDR3, the DNA is TGTGCCAGTAGTCTCTCATTAGGAGTGGCTGAAGCTTTCTTT. Its translation is CASSLSLGVAEAFF.

This clone occurred a few times. This chain uses TRBV9 with TRBJ2-2, with D unclear. The CDR3 runs 13 residues. Germline V gene sequence: CDR1 SGDLS, CDR2 YYNGEE. Trimming took 3 bases from V and 5 from J, leaving 8 bases between them. CDR3 protein: CASSAPGTGELFF. In nucleotides, the CDR3 is TGTGCCAGCAGCGCCCCAGGTACCGGGGAGCTGTTTTTT.

The chain has TRBV14 and TRBJ1-1, with D possibly being TRBD1 (6 bases). Germline V gene lookup returns CDR1 SGHDN and CDR2 FVKESK. CDR3 length: 18 residues. Trimming left V 5 bases short and J 4 bases short, with 26 bases between. Here the CDR3 DNA reads TGTGCCAGCAGCTTGCTCCCGACAGGTATGGGCATACCCACTGAAGCTTTCTTT. Translation: CASSLLPTGMGIPTEAFF.

The chain joins TRBV19 to TRBJ1-1; 9 nucleotides line up with TRBD1. Looked up from germline, CDR1 is LNHDA and CDR2 is SQIVND (reference sequence). After removal of 7 bases from V and 3 bases from J, the junction contained 3 bases not matched to a gene. This CDR3 region has 13 residues. The CDR3 spells CASTRTGDTEAFF. The CDR3 DNA is TGTGCCAGTACCCGGACAGGGGACACTGAAGCTTTCTTT.

The chain recombines TRBV5-4 with TRBJ1-5, with TRBD1 as a possible D gene (6 bases). There are 14 residues in the CDR3. Germline V lookup: CDR1 SGHNT, CDR2 YYREEE (reference sequence). The V gene lost 3 bases and the J gene lost 7 bases, with 14 bases spanning the gap. CDR3 nucleotides: TGTGCCAGCAGCTCACAGGGAGTGGAACAGCCCCAGCATTTT. Protein sequence: CASSSQGVEQPQHF.

The chain is built from TRBV6-6 and TRBJ2-3, with TRBD2 identical over 7 bases. The germline CDR1 and CDR2 sequences are MNHNY and SVGAGI (reference sequence). The CDR3 has 14 residues. The ends lost 4 bases at V and 3 bases at J; junction bases unmatched: 4. CDR3 nucleotide sequence: TGTGCCAGCAGTTCCCAGGGACTAACAGATACGCAGTATTTT. Amino acids: CASSSQGLTDTQYF.

This clone is a singleton in its sample. The chain has TRBV6-6 and TRBJ2-3; 7 bases are a match to TRBD2. The germline CDR1 and CDR2 sequences are MNHNY and SVGAGI (reference sequence). Trimming removed 2 bases from V and 2 bases from J; junction bases left unmatched: 4. The CDR3 length is 15 residues. The CDR3 DNA follows: TGTGCCAGCAGTTACGCCGGGACTAACACAGATACGCAGTATTTT. Protein sequence: CASSYAGTNTDTQYF.

This chain connects TRBV30 to TRBJ1-1; D may be TRBD1 (6 bases). V was cut by 6 bases and J by 6 bases, with 20 bases left in between. The CDR3 totals 14 residues. Per the germline V gene, CDR1 is GTSNPN and CDR2 is SVGIG (reference sequence). The CDR3 coding sequence is TGTGCCTGCCAGCAGGGAGTTGGGGGCGCTGAAGCTTTCTTT. This sequence encodes CACQQGVGGAEAFF.

This chain connects TRBV6-5 to TRBJ1-1; 7 bases are shared with TRBD1. V was clipped by 10 bases and J by 1 base; unmatched bases: 9. CDR1 MNHEY and CDR2 SVGAGI come from the germline V gene. The CDR3 extends over 14 amino acids. In DNA form, the CDR3 reads TGTGCCACGCCTTGGGACAGCCAGAACACTGAAGCTTTCTTT. Its protein is CATPWDSQNTEAFF.

The J gene is TRBJ1-5, the V gene TRBV6-1, with a weak D call TRBD1 (5 bases). Germline loops: CDR1 MNHNS, CDR2 SASEGT. The V end was cut by 1 base, the J end by 6 bases, with 13 bases between. The CDR3 totals 15 residues. Here the CDR3 DNA reads TGTGCCAGCAGTGAAGGTGGGGCAGTAGGTCAGCCCCAGCATTTT. Translation gives CASSEGGAVGQPQHF.

The chain has TRBV28 and TRBJ1-1; TRBD1 might be the D (5 bases). This CDR3 has 15 residues. The germline V gene has CDR1 MDHEN and CDR2 SYDVKM. V lost 2 bases and J 4 bases, leaving 14 bases between the germline ends. DNA for the CDR3: TGTGCCAGCAGTTTAACCGGGGGATCGGGCACTGAAGCTTTCTTT. This translates into CASSLTGGSGTEAFF.

The rearrangement joins TRBV6-1 to TRBJ2-7, with 7 bases matching TRBD2. CDR3 size: 16 residues. V gave up 4 bases and J gave up 2 bases; unmatched junction bases: 11. CDR1 and CDR2 (germline): MNHNS, SASEGT. In DNA form, the CDR3 reads TGTGCCAGCAGTGTTATTTGGGGCGGGAGTGCCTACGAGCAGTACTTC. Translating gives CASSVIWGGSAYEQYF.

The chain carries TRBV29-1 and TRBJ2-2; no reliable D call. This CDR3 region has 13 residues. V lost 0 bases and J 5 bases, leaving 7 bases between the germline ends. Germline-derived CDR1 and CDR2 are SQVTM and ANQGSEA. The CDR3 here is CSVEELRTGELFF. CDR3 DNA sequence: TGCAGCGTTGAAGAGCTCAGAACCGGGGAGCTGTTTTTT.

The J gene is TRBJ2-4, the V gene TRBV5-8, with D perhaps TRBD2 (5 bases). Looked up from germline, CDR1 is SGHTS and CDR2 is YDEGEE. V lost 4 bases and J 8 bases, leaving 16 bases between the germline ends. The CDR3 runs to 14 residues. The CDR3 DNA follows: TGTGCCAGCAGCCGCCGGACGGGAAGGGACATTCAGTACTTC. Amino acid sequence: CASSRRTGRDIQYF.

This chain connects TRBV7-3 to TRBJ2-3; no reliable D call. Germline-derived CDR1 and CDR2 are SGHTA and FQGTGA. The length of the CDR3 is 13 residues. V gave up 6 bases and J gave up 3 bases, with 10 bases separating them. As DNA, the CDR3 is TGTGCCAGCAGTTACAGCAGGACAGATACGCAGTATTTT. Its translation is CASSYSRTDTQYF.

This chain joins TRBV19 and TRBJ1-5; D not certain. The V end was cut by 0 bases, the J end by 1 base, with 16 bases between. Germline V lookup: CDR1 LNHDA, CDR2 SQIVND (reference sequence). CDR3 length: 18 amino acids. CDR3 bases: TGTGCCAGTAGTATAGATCGACCGGTGGGCCGAAGCAATCAGCCCCAGCATTTT. Translated: CASSIDRPVGRSNQPQHF.

The chain recombines TRBV7-3 with TRBJ1-1, with D possibly matching TRBD1 (5 bases). V lost 0 bases and J 4 bases, leaving 12 bases between the germline ends. Per the germline V gene, CDR1 is SGHTA and CDR2 is FQGTGA. The CDR3 totals 15 residues. In DNA form, the CDR3 reads TGTGCCAGCAGCTTAACTACAGGCCCAATCACTGAAGCTTTCTTT. Its protein is CASSLTTGPITEAFF.

The genes are TRBV5-6 and TRBJ2-1; no clear D. The CDR3 contains 14 residues. Germline CDR1 reads SGHDT; CDR2 reads YYEEEE. V lost 0 bases and J lost 10, with 14 bases in between. CDR3 loop: CASSLGQAPSEQFF. CDR3 DNA sequence: TGTGCCAGCAGCTTGGGCCAGGCTCCCAGCGAGCAGTTCTTC.

The chain has TRBV6-5 and TRBJ2-1, with D unresolved. Germline CDR1 reads MNHEY; CDR2 reads SVGAGI. Trimming pared 0 bases from V and 9 bases from J, leaving 3 bases between. This CDR3 has 11 amino acids. The CDR3 reads CASSYSGEQFF. The CDR3 DNA reads TGTGCCAGCAGTTACTCCGGTGAGCAGTTCTTC.

J is TRBJ1-1 and V is TRBV7-2, with no clear D. The germline CDR1 and CDR2 sequences are SGHTA and FQGNSA. CDR3 length: 13 amino acids. The V gene lost 2 bases and the J gene lost 7 bases, with 11 bases spanning the gap. The CDR3 DNA sequence: TGTGCCAGCAGCTTACCCCCTATAAATGAAGCTTTCTTT. This gives the protein CASSLPPINEAFF.

This sequence joins TRBV27 and TRBJ2-7; 7 nucleotides align to TRBD2. The J call is uncertain, as TRBJ2-1 better fits the DNA end. The germline CDR1 and CDR2 sequences are MNHEY and SMNVEV (reference sequence). CDR3 length: 14 amino acids. In nucleotides, the CDR3 is TGTGCCAGCAGTTTAACTAGCGCATACAATGAGCAGTTCTTC. The encoded protein is CASSLTSAYNEQFF.

This chain links TRBV9 with TRBJ2-5; 9 bases align to TRBD2. The CDR3 length is 17 residues. Trimming took 1 base from V and 4 from J; bases not matched to a gene: 11. Germline assignment: CDR1 SGDLS and CDR2 YYNGEE. CDR3 in amino acids: CASSVRDSGGGGETQYF. Written as DNA, the CDR3 is TGTGCCAGCAGCGTACGGGATAGCGGGGGCGGGGGAGAGACCCAGTACTTC. Based on the CDR3 plus reference TRBV9 and TRBJ2-5, the full variable domain is DSGVTQTPKHLITATGQRVTLRCSPRSGDLSVYWYQQSLDQGLQFLIQYYNGEERAKGNILERFSAQQFPDLHSELNLSSLELGDSALYFCASSVRDSGGGGETQYFGPGTRLLVL.